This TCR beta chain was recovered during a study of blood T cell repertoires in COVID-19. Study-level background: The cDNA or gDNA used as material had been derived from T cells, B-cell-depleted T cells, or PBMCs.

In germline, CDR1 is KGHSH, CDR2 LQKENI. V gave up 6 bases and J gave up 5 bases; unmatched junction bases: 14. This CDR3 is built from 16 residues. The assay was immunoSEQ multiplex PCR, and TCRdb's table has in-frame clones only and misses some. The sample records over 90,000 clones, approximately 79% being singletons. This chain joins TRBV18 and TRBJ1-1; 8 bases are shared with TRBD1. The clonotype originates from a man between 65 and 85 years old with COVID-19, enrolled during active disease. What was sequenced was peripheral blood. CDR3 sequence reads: CASSRPSTGGRTEAFF. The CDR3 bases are TGTGCCAGCTCCCGGCCCAGTACAGGGGGAAGAACTGAAGCTTTCTTT. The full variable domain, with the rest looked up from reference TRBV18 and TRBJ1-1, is NAGVMQNPRHLVRRRGQEARLRCSPMKGHSHVYWYRQLPEEGLKFMVYLQKENIIDESGMPKERFSAEFPKEGPSILRIQQVVRGDSAAYFCASSRPSTGGRTEAFFGQGTRLTVV.